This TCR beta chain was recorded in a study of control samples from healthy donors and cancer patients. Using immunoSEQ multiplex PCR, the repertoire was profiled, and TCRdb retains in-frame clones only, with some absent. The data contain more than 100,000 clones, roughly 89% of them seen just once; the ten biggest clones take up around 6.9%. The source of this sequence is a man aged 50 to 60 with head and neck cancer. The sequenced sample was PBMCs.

CDR3 sequence reads: CASSELGASYSNQPQHF. DNA for the CDR3: TGTGCCAGCAGTGAATTGGGCGCCAGCTATAGCAATCAGCCCCAGCATTTT. V gene TRBV2 combines with J gene TRBJ1-5; D is uncertain. Trimming left V 2 bases short and J 0 bases short, with 14 bases between. Germline CDR1 and CDR2: SNHLY and FYNNEI. The length of the CDR3 is 17 residues. Together with reference TRBV2 and TRBJ1-5, the CDR3 gives the full variable domain: EPEVTQTPSHQVTQMGQEVILRCVPISNHLYFYWYRQILGQKVEFLVSFYNNEISEKSEIFDDQFSVERPDGSNFTLKIRSTKLEDSAMYFCASSELGASYSNQPQHFGDGTRLSIL.